A selection of T cell receptor beta chains follows, all from one sample in a study of blood T cell repertoires in COVID-19. Assay used: immunoSEQ multiplex PCR; TCRdb lists only in-frame clones, some missing. The sample carries some 97,000 clones, about nine tenths recorded once. Sequencing input: peripheral blood. The receptors shown here come from a man aged 45-65 years with active COVID-19. CDR3s include the opening cysteine and the closing phenylalanine or tryptophan. D genes are given only for firm matches. Rows give clone size only sometimes, using once, few, many, or a class for an expanded clone.

j_call | d_call | clone_size | v_call | cdr3_aa | cdr3_nt
TRBJ2-1 | TRBD2 | NA | TRBV18 | CASSPTSGSHNEQFF | TGTGCCAGCTCACCAACTAGCGGGAGCCACAATGAGCAGTTCTTC
TRBJ2-2 | TRBD1 | NA | TRBV7-8 | CASSGTGGTGELFF | TGTGCCAGCAGCGGGACAGGGGGCACCGGGGAGCTGTTTTTT
TRBJ2-2 | TRBD2 | NA | TRBV11-2 | CASSLVRGGAFTGELFF | TGTGCCAGCAGCTTAGTTCGCGGGGGGGCCTTTACCGGGGAGCTGTTTTTT
TRBJ1-2 | TRBD1 | NA | TRBV19 | CASTPDRGYGYTF | TGTGCCAGTACCCCGGACAGGGGCTATGGCTACACCTTC
TRBJ2-1 | TRBD2 | NA | TRBV7-8 | CASSPTLAGYNEQFF | TGTGCCAGCAGCCCAACACTAGCGGGGTACAATGAGCAGTTCTTC
TRBJ1-1 | NA | NA | TRBV16 | CASSQFEGATEAFF | TGTGCCAGCAGCCAATTTGAAGGGGCAACTGAAGCTTTCTTT
TRBJ2-7 | NA | NA | TRBV27 | CASSLGRGRQAYYEQYF | TGTGCCAGCAGTTTGGGGAGGGGGAGACAAGCTTACTACGAGCAGTACTTC
TRBJ2-5 | TRBD2 | NA | TRBV5-1 | CASSFSGSETQYF | TGCGCCAGCAGCTTTAGCGGGTCGGAGACCCAGTACTTC
TRBJ2-3 | TRBD2 | NA | TRBV7-2 | CASSLTPSGIGDTQYF | TGTGCCAGCAGCTTAACCCCTAGCGGGATTGGAGATACGCAGTATTTT
TRBJ2-1 | NA | NA | TRBV14 | CASSPTGRAYNEQFF | TGTGCCAGCAGCCCTACTGGCAGGGCCTACAATGAGCAGTTCTTC
TRBJ2-6 | NA | NA | TRBV5-5 | CASSVDSTGSGANVLTF | TGTGCCAGCAGCGTGGACAGCACCGGCTCTGGGGCCAACGTCCTGACTTTC
TRBJ1-3 | NA | NA | TRBV11-2 | CASSLSEATGNTIYF | TGTGCCAGCAGCTTATCGGAGGCAACTGGAAACACCATATATTTT
TRBJ2-1 | TRBD2 | NA | TRBV6-5 | CASSSGGATYNEQFF | TGTGCCAGCAGTAGCGGGGGGGCCACCTACAATGAGCAGTTCTTC
TRBJ2-1 | NA | NA | TRBV6-5 | CASRAVGGTYNEQFF | TGTGCCAGCAGGGCGGTCGGGGGTACCTACAATGAGCAGTTCTTC
TRBJ1-1 | NA | NA | TRBV4-1 | CASSQDLQVNTEAFF | TGCGCCAGCAGCCAAGATCTACAGGTAAACACTGAAGCTTTCTTT
TRBJ2-5 | NA | NA | TRBV29-1 | CSVEDHRGSVTQYF | TGCAGCGTTGAAGATCACCGGGGGTCGGTGACCCAGTACTTC
TRBJ2-2 | TRBD2 | NA | TRBV29-1 | CSVEGRAGVSTGELFF | TGCAGCGTTGAAGGTAGAGCGGGAGTATCTACCGGGGAGCTGTTTTTT
TRBJ1-3 | NA | NA | TRBV29-1 | CSVSDRSSGNTIYF | TGCAGCGTTTCTGACAGGAGCTCTGGAAACACCATATATTTT
TRBJ2-1 | TRBD2 | NA | TRBV9 | CASSAGGLVSEQFF | TGTGCCAGCAGCGCCGGCGGACTAGTAAGCGAGCAGTTCTTC
TRBJ2-1 | NA | NA | TRBV25-1 | CASSDVLRNEQFF | TGTGCCAGCAGTGACGTCCTCCGGAATGAGCAGTTCTTC
TRBJ2-1 | TRBD2 | NA | TRBV27 | CASSRLVAGGYNEQFF | TGTGCCAGCAGTAGACTAGTAGCGGGGGGCTACAATGAGCAGTTCTTC
TRBJ1-2 | NA | NA | TRBV20-1 | CSARAENRYTF | TGCAGTGCTAGAGCGGAGAACCGCTACACCTTC
TRBJ2-3 | TRBD2 | few | TRBV7-9 | CASSLASGRATDTQYF | TGTGCCAGCAGCTTAGCGTCGGGGAGGGCAACAGATACGCAGTATTTT
TRBJ2-2 | TRBD2 | NA | TRBV12-5 | CASGLAGLAGGPGELFF | TGTGCTAGTGGTCTAGCGGGGCTAGCGGGGGGGCCCGGGGAGCTGTTTTTT
TRBJ2-3 | NA | few | TRBV27 | CASKIFRRQSTDTQYF | TGTGCCAGCAAAATTTTCCGAAGACAGAGCACAGATACGCAGTATTTT
TRBJ2-2 | NA | NA | TRBV5-4 | CASTLGGLANTGELFF | TGTGCCAGCACCCTGGGAGGACTCGCGAACACCGGGGAGCTGTTTTTT
TRBJ2-1 | TRBD2 | NA | TRBV24-1 | CATSSQGSGRADEQFF | TGTGCCACCAGTTCACAGGGGAGCGGGAGGGCCGATGAGCAGTTCTTC
TRBJ2-1 | NA | once | TRBV15 | CATSRGLGGAVYNEQFF | TGTGCCACCAGCAGAGGCCTGGGCGGGGCGGTATACAATGAGCAGTTCTTC
TRBJ2-1 | TRBD1 | NA | TRBV7-7 | CASSSSNPRDRVFNEQFF | TGTGCCAGCAGCTCCAGCAACCCGAGGGACAGGGTATTCAATGAGCAGTTCTTC
TRBJ1-6 | TRBD1 | few | TRBV13 | CASSLYPTGRGSPLHF | TGTGCCAGCAGCCTCTACCCGACAGGGAGAGGCTCACCCCTCCACTTT
TRBJ1-5 | NA | NA | TRBV6-2/TRBV6-3 | CASSRDRNNQPQHF | TGTGCCAGCAGCAGAGACAGAAACAATCAGCCCCAGCATTTT
TRBJ1-3 | NA | NA | TRBV11-2 | CASSLGQGNTIYF | TGTGCCAGCAGCTTAGGTCAGGGAAACACCATATATTTT
TRBJ1-4 | NA | once | TRBV9 | CASSADIATNEKLFF | TGTGCCAGCAGCGCGGACATCGCAACTAATGAAAAACTGTTTTTT
TRBJ2-5 | NA | NA | TRBV3-1/TRBV3-2 | CASSPPSPETQYF | TGTGCCAGCAGCCCCCCGAGCCCCGAGACCCAGTACTTC
TRBJ2-4 | NA | NA | TRBV24-1 | CATSDIPDPPLDIQYF | TGTGCCACCAGTGATATCCCCGACCCACCCCTAGACATTCAGTACTTC
TRBJ2-3 | TRBD1 | NA | TRBV7-2 | CASSYRQGRSTDTQYF | TGTGCCAGCAGTTATCGACAGGGGCGCAGCACAGATACGCAGTATTTT
TRBJ1-5 | TRBD1 | once | TRBV19 | CASHTGEVYQPQHF | TGTGCCAGTCATACAGGGGAGGTGTATCAGCCCCAGCATTTT
TRBJ1-5 | NA | NA | TRBV12-3/TRBV12-4 | CASGPQEGQPQHF | TGTGCCAGCGGACCACAGGAGGGGCAGCCCCAGCATTTT
TRBJ2-5 | NA | NA | TRBV20-1 | CSARDTRTQYF | TGCAGTGCTAGAGATACGAGAACCCAGTACTTC
TRBJ2-5 | NA | NA | TRBV12-3/TRBV12-4 | CASTSQIQETQYF | TGTGCCAGCACCTCACAGATCCAAGAGACCCAGTACTTC
TRBJ2-1 | TRBD2 | once | TRBV15 | CATRRTSGVLEQFF | TGTGCCACCAGGCGGACTAGCGGGGTGTTAGAGCAGTTCTTC
TRBJ1-2 | NA | NA | TRBV5-1 | CASSSGANYGYTF | TGCGCCAGCAGTTCCGGGGCTAACTATGGCTACACCTTC
TRBJ2-4 | TRBD1 | NA | TRBV7-9 | CASSPQGGSKNIQYF | TGTGCCAGCAGCCCACAGGGGGGCTCCAAAAACATTCAGTACTTC
TRBJ1-6 | NA | once | TRBV27 | CASSLKYSSSYNSPLHF | TGTGCCAGCAGTTTAAAGTACAGCAGCTCCTATAATTCACCCCTCCACTTT
TRBJ1-6 | TRBD1 | NA | TRBV5-1 | CASSGTGDNSPLHF | TGCGCCAGCAGCGGGACAGGGGACAATTCACCCCTCCACTTT
TRBJ1-1 | NA | NA | TRBV27 | CASSLKGLGTEAFF | TGTGCCAGCAGTTTAAAGGGGTTGGGAACTGAAGCTTTCTTT